This T cell receptor beta chain comes out of a study of blood T cells in healthy people across ages. The CDR3 covers 19 residues. Germline V gene sequence: CDR1 SGHRS, CDR2 YFSETQ. Trimming took 3 bases from V and 0 from J; bases not matched to a gene: 8. Sample-barcoded 5' priming and a J-beta primer mix drove a second PCR of about 6 to 11 cycles. TCRdb used MiXCR to reprocess the 5' RACE reads, holding one entry per CDR3 protein. The data show around 2 million distinct CDR3 sequences, 39% seen once. Sequencing was performed on blood. This sequence was found in a human donor in good health. V and J are TRBV5-1 and TRBJ2-6, with 11 bases fitting TRBD1. The CDR3 bases are TGCGCCAGCAGCTCACTGCCCGGGACAGGGGGCTCTGGGGCCAACGTCCTGACTTTC. Translating gives CASSSLPGTGGSGANVLTF.